The clone carrying this TCR beta chain is a singleton in its sample. The antigen is undetermined. This specimen belongs to a study of T cells in localized non-small cell lung cancer. The table came from immunoSEQ multiplex PCR; TCRdb's copy has only in-frame clones and leaves some out. The data hold under 15,000 clones, with around four fifths observed a single time. Study-wide findings and caveats: An association was observed between higher blood T cell density and longer overall survival.

Per the germline V gene, CDR1 is SGHRS and CDR2 is YFSETQ. V gave up 0 bases and J gave up 2 bases, with 10 bases separating them. This CDR3 is 15 amino acids long. The specimen was peripheral blood, collected before any cancer treatment. J is TRBJ2-3 and V is TRBV5-1; D remains ambiguous. The receptor comes from a male donor at least 60 years old with stage I lung adenocarcinoma. This chain's CDR3 is CASSLVGLNTDTQYF. The CDR3 DNA is TGCGCCAGCAGCTTGGTAGGGTTGAACACAGATACGCAGTATTTT. The variable domain in full, with the rest retrieved from reference TRBV5-1 and TRBJ2-3, is KAGVTQTPRYLIKTRGQQVTLSCSPISGHRSVSWYQQTPGQGLQFLFEYFSETQRNKGNFPGRFSGRQFSNSRSEMNVSTLELGDSALYLCASSLVGLNTDTQYFGPGTRLTVL.